This T cell receptor beta chain was identified in a study of CD8+ T cells in alopecia areata. Study-wide context: Each of the treated patients was given oral tofacitinib, 5 to 10 mg twice daily, for moderate-to-severe alopecia areata. Study findings and constraints: Persistence of many expanded lesional clones was seen in scalp and blood during tofacitinib.

The CDR3 is made up of 13 amino acids. Germline CDR1 LGHNT, CDR2 FRNRAP. Germline trimming cut 8 bases from V and 5 bases from J; bases unmatched to any gene: 6. Regarding treatment: oral pan-JAK inhibitor, 5-10 mg twice daily. The sorting of PBMCs gave CD4+ and CD8+ T cells. Reverse transcribed after extraction, RNA yielded cDNA as the sequencing template. The protocol was immunoSEQ multiplex PCR, while the TCRdb copy is restricted to in-frame clones and leaves out a portion. Of 120,000 to 150,000 clones listed, more than 85% are singletons. Notes on this clone: Antigen: not known.

This sequence joins TRBV12-5 and TRBJ2-1; the match to TRBD2 covers 7 bases. This sequence originates from a human donor with alopecia areata. The material was CD8+ T cells sorted from blood, obtained at week 4, from a patient treated with tofacitinib. The CDR3 sequence: CASRGGYNNEQFF. The CDR3 DNA follows: TGTGCTAGTCGCGGGGGATATAACAATGAGCAGTTCTTC.